Below, 5 T cell receptor beta chains from the same sample are listed, as sequenced in a study of T and B cells in COVID-19 patients. Each TRB amplification used about 250-550 ng of genomic DNA from blood. TRB rearrangements were amplified by multiplex PCR with BIOMED2 TRB-A/B primers. TCRdb recomputed calls from the multiplex PCR reads with MiXCR, one row per CDR3 protein. Of more than 7,500 distinct CDR3 sequences listed, about 30% are singletons. The specimen was blood. The origin of the receptors is a human donor with active COVID-19.

This clonotype was seen more than once but under ten times. The chain combines TRBV6-2 or TRBV6-3 with TRBJ1-1; D perhaps matches TRBD1 (5 bases). The CDR3 has 13 residues. V was shortened by 2 bases and J by 8 bases, with 12 bases between the two germline ends. CDR1 and CDR2 from the germline V gene are MNHEY and SVGEGT. CDR3 sequence reads: CASSYEGVTEAFF. The CDR3 DNA reads as TGTGCCAGCAGTTACGAAGGGGTCACGGAAGCTTTCTTT.

This clonotype has just a few counts. The rearrangement links TRBV10-3 to TRBJ1-3; the D is unclear. The germline CDR1 and CDR2 sequences are ENHRY and SYGVKD. This CDR3 has 13 residues. V gave up 3 bases and J gave up 0 bases, with 3 bases separating them. DNA of the CDR3: TGTGCCATCAGTGACATCTCTGGAAACACCATATATTTT. This gives the protein CAISDISGNTIYF.

About this clonotype itself: Possible read error: a much larger clone is one base away. CDR3 coding DNA: TGTGCCAGCAGCTTAGCGGGGGGCACAGATACGCAGTATTTT. Amino acids: CASSLAGGTDTQYF. J is TRBJ2-3 and V is TRBV5-6; TRBD2 matches at 8 bases. Germline loops: CDR1 SGHDT, CDR2 YYEEEE. The V gene end was trimmed by 2 bases and the J gene end by 1 base; junction bases not matched to a gene: 0. There are 14 residues in the CDR3.

V gene TRBV12-3 or TRBV12-4 combines with J gene TRBJ2-7, with TRBD1 identical over 10 bases. V lost 6 bases to trimming and J lost 6 bases; unmatched junction nucleotides: 17. The CDR3 loop spans 17 amino acids. The DNA for the CDR3 is TGTGCCAGCAGATGGACAGGGGGACACCGGGGAGCTGGCGAGCAGTACGTC. Its protein is CASRWTGGHRGAGEQYV.

This clonotype was picked up a small number of times. The chain employs TRBV10-3 and TRBJ1-3; no clear D. This CDR3 region has 14 residues. Germline V gives CDR1 ENHRY, CDR2 SYGVKD. Trimming pared 5 bases from V and 0 bases from J, leaving 8 bases between. CDR3 residues: CAISSGYSGNTIYF. In nucleotides, the CDR3 is TGTGCCATCAGTTCAGGCTACTCTGGAAACACCATATATTTT.